The T cell receptor delta chain described here comes from a study of gamma-delta T cells after stem cell transplantation. TCRdb re-analyzed the RT-PCR reads via CATT. The sample shows some 2,500 delta-chain clones, about 25% of them seen only once. Relative to its sample, this clone is large. The same CDR3 can be traced to other DNA sequences in this sample. V dropped 4 bases and J dropped 4 bases, with 12 bases sitting between them. Looked up from germline, CDR1 is GEAIGNYY and CDR2 is EKD. This CDR3 is 13 amino acids long. This chain joins TRDV2 and TRDJ1; D might be TRDD3 (6 bases). Input material: gamma-delta T cells. This clonotype originated in a human donor. It is not recorded whose cells these are; they may come from a transplant donor. The CDR3 DNA is TGTGCCTGTGATCGGGGATTGGGCGATAAACTCATCTTT. This codes for CACDRGLGDKLIF.